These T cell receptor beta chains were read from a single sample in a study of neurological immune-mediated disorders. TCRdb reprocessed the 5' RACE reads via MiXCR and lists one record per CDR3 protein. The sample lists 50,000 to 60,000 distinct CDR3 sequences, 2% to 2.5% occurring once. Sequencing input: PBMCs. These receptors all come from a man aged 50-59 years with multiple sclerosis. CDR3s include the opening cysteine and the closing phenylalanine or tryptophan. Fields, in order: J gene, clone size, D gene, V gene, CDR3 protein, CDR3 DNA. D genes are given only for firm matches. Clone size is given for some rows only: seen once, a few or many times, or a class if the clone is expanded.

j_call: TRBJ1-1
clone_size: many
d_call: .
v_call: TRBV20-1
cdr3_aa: CSARPPSWPTEAFF
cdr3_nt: TGCAGTGCTCGGCCCCCTTCATGGCCAACTGAAGCTTTCTTT

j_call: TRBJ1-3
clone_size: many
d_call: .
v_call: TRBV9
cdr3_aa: CASSFNPGSGNTIYF
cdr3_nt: TGTGCCAGCAGCTTCAATCCAGGGAGTGGAAACACCATATATTTT

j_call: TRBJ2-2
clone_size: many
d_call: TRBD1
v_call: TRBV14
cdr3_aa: CASSQFRDRNTGELFF
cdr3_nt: TGTGCCAGCAGCCAGTTCCGGGACAGAAACACCGGGGAGCTGTTTTTT

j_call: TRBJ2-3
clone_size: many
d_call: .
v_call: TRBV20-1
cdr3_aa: CSASKPLGTDTQYF
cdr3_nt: TGCAGTGCTAGTAAACCCCTTGGCACAGATACGCAGTATTTT

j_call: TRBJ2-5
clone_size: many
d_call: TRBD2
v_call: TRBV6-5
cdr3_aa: CASSYPGERGRETQYF
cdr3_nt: TGTGCCAGCAGTTACCCCGGGGAGCGGGGAAGAGAGACCCAGTACTTC

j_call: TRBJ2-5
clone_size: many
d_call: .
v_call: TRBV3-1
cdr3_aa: CASSQDRGQTETQYF
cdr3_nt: TGTGCCAGCAGCCAAGATCGGGGACAAACTGAGACCCAGTACTTC

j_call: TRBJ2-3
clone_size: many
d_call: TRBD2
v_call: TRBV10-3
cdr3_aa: CANSGGSTDTQYF
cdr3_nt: TGTGCCAATAGCGGGGGGAGCACAGATACGCAGTATTTT

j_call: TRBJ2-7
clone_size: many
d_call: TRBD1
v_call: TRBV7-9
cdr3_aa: CASRQQGNNYEQYF
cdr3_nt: TGTGCCAGCAGGCAACAGGGGAATAACTACGAGCAGTACTTC

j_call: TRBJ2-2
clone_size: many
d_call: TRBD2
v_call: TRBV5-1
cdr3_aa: CASSVGTSGNTGELFF
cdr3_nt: TGCGCCAGCAGCGTCGGGACTAGCGGGAACACCGGGGAGCTGTTTTTT

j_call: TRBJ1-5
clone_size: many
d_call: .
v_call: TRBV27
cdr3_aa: CASSFWGRNQPQHF
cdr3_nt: TGTGCCAGCAGTTTCTGGGGTCGCAATCAGCCCCAGCATTTT

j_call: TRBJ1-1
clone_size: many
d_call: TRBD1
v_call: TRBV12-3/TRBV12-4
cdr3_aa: CASSETGRYWGAFF
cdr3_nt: TGTGCCAGCAGTGAGACAGGGAGATATTGGGGAGCTTTCTTT

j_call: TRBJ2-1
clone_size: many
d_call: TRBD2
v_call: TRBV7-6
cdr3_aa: CASSPTLAGGPFEQFF
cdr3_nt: TGTGCCAGCAGCCCCACCCTAGCGGGGGGGCCCTTTGAGCAGTTCTTC

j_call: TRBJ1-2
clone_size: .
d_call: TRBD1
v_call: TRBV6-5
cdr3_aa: CASSKTGANYGYTF
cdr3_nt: TGTGCCAGCAGCAAGACAGGGGCCAACTATGGCTACACCTTC

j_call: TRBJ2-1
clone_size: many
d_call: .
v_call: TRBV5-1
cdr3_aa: CASSAGLRNEQFF
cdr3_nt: TGCGCCAGCAGCGCGGGACTCCGCAATGAGCAGTTCTTC

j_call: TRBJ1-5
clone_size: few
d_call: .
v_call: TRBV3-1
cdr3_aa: CASSPTRNQPQHF
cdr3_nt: TGTGCCAGCAGTCCTACGCGCAATCAGCCCCAGCATTTT

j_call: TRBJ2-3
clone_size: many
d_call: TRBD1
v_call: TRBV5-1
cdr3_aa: CASSLATGTGVTDTQYF
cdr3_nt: TGCGCCAGCAGCTTGGCGACCGGGACAGGGGTGACAGATACGCAGTATTTT

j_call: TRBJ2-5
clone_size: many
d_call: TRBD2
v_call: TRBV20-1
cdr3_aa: CSAPSQRGIKTQYF
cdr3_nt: TGCAGTGCTCCCTCCCAGCGGGGGATAAAGACCCAGTACTTC

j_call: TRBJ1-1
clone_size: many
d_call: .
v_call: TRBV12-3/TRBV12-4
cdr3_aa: CASQTPIRNTEAFF
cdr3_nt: TGTGCCAGCCAAACCCCGATAAGGAACACTGAAGCTTTCTTT

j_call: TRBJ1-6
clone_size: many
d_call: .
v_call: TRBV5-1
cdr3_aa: CASSLDPQGKSPLHF
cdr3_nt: TGCGCCAGCAGCTTGGACCCCCAGGGAAAATCACCCCTCCACTTT

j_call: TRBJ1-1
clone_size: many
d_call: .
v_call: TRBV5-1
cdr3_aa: CASSGSINTEAFF
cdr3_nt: TGCGCCAGCAGCGGTTCGATAAACACTGAAGCTTTCTTT

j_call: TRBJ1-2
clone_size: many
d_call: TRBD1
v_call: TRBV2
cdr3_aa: CASRHDGTGPYGYTF
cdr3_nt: TGTGCCAGCAGGCACGACGGGACAGGACCCTATGGCTACACCTTC

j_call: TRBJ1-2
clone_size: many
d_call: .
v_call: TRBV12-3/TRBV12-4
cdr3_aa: CASSPPSGAYGYTF
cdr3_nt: TGTGCCAGCAGTCCCCCGAGTGGGGCATATGGCTACACCTTC

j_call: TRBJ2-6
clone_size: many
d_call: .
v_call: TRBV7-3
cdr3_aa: CASSLSGGANVLTF
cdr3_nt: TGTGCCAGCAGCTTAAGTGGTGGGGCCAACGTCCTGACTTTC

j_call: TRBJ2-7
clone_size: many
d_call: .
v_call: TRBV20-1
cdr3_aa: CSARPRARLEQYF
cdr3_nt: TGCAGTGCCCGGCCCAGGGCCCGACTCGAGCAGTACTTC

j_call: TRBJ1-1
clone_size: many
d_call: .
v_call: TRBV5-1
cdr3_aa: CASSLANGGWEAFF
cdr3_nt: TGCGCCAGCAGCTTGGCCAACGGGGGATGGGAAGCTTTCTTT

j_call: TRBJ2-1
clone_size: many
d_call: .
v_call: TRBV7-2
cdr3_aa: CASSLEPLSSYNEQFF
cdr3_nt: TGTGCCAGCAGCTTAGAACCCTTGAGCTCCTACAATGAGCAGTTCTTC

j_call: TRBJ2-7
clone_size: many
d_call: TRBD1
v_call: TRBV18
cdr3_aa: CASSAIPGTGVYEQYF
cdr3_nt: TGTGCCAGCTCAGCTATACCCGGGACAGGGGTGTACGAGCAGTACTTC

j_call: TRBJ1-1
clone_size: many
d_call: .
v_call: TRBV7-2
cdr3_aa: CASSKDRLNTEAFF
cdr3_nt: TGTGCCAGCAGCAAGGACAGACTGAACACTGAAGCTTTCTTT

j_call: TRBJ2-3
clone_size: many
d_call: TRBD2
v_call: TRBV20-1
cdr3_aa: CSATAGTSTDTQYF
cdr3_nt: TGCAGTGCCACAGCGGGGACTAGCACAGATACGCAGTATTTT

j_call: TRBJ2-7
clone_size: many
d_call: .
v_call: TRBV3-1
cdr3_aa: CASSQPGYEQYF
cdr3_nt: TGTGCCAGCAGCCAACCGGGATACGAGCAGTACTTC

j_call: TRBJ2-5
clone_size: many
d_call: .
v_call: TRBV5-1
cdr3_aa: CASTSQETQYF
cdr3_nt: TGCGCCAGCACTAGCCAAGAGACCCAGTACTTC

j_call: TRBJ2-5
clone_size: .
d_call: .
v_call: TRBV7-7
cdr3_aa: CASSLLGGPQETQYF
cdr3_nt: TGTGCCAGCAGCTTATTAGGGGGTCCCCAAGAGACCCAGTACTTC

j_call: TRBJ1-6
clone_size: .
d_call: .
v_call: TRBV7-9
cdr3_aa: CASSPNGLGSPLHF
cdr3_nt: TGTGCCAGCAGCCCGAATGGGTTAGGTTCACCCCTCCACTTT

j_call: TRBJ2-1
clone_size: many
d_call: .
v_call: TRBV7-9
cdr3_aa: CASSSIQMGWTYNEQFF
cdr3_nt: TGTGCCAGCAGCTCGATCCAGATGGGGTGGACCTACAATGAGCAGTTCTTC

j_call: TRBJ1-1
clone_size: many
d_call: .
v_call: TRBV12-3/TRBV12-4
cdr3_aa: CASSLGIEAFF
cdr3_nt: TGTGCCAGCAGTTTAGGCATTGAAGCTTTCTTT

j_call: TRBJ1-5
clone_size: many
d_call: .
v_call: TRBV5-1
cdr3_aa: CASSLGGPGMPQHF
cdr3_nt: TGCGCCAGCAGCTTGGGGGGCCCCGGAATGCCCCAGCATTTT

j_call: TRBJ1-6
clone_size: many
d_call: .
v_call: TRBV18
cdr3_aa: CASSPQDSLNSPLHF
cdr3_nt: TGTGCCAGCTCACCTCAGGACAGCCTAAATTCACCCCTCCACTTT

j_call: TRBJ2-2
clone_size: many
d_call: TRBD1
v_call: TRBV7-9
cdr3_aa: CASSPDRVAGELFF
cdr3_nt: TGTGCCAGCAGCCCCGACAGGGTGGCCGGGGAGCTGTTTTTT

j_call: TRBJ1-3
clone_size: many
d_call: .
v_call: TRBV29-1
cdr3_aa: CSVEDAGRSGNTIYF
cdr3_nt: TGCAGCGTTGAAGATGCAGGGCGCTCTGGAAACACCATATATTTT

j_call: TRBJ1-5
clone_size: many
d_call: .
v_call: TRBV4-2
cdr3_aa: CASSPEAGDQPQHF
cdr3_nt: TGTGCCAGCAGCCCCGAGGCAGGGGATCAGCCCCAGCATTTT

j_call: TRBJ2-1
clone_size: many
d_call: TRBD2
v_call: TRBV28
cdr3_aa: CASLTSGGLNEQFF
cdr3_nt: TGTGCCAGCCTGACTAGCGGGGGCCTCAATGAGCAGTTCTTC

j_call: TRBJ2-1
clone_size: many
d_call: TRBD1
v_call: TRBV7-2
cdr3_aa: CASSLGQGEGEQFF
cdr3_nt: TGTGCCAGCAGCTTGGGACAGGGGGAAGGTGAGCAGTTCTTC

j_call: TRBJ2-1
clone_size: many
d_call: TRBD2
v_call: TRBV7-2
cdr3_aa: CASSPRTSPMHEQFF
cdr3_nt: TGTGCCAGCAGCCCCCGGACTAGCCCCATGCATGAGCAGTTCTTC

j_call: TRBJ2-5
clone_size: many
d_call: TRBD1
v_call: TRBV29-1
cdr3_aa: CSVAPGQGGKTQYF
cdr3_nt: TGCAGCGTCGCCCCGGGACAGGGGGGGAAGACCCAGTACTTC

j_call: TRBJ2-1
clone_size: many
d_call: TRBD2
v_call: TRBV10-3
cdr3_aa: CAISPPSGGWREQFF
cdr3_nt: TGTGCCATCAGTCCCCCCAGCGGGGGGTGGAGGGAGCAGTTCTTC

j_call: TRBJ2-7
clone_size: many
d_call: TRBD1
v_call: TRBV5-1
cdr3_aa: CASSATGHYEQYF
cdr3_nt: TGCGCCAGCAGTGCGACAGGGCACTACGAGCAGTACTTC

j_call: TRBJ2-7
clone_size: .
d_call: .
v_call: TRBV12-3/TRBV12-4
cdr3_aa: CASSPGGPEQYF
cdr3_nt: TGTGCCAGCAGCCCAGGCGGCCCCGAGCAGTACTTC

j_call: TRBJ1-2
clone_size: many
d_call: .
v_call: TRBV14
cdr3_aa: CASSQAGEVNYGYTF
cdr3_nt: TGTGCCAGCAGCCAAGCCGGGGAGGTTAACTATGGCTACACCTTC

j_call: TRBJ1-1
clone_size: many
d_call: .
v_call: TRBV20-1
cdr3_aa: CSARDRTVTNTEAFF
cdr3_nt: TGCAGTGCTAGAGACCGGACGGTTACGAACACTGAAGCTTTCTTT

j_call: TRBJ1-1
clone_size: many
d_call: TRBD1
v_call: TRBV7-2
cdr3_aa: CASSLVLGQLNTEAFF
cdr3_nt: TGTGCCAGCAGCTTAGTATTGGGACAGCTTAACACTGAAGCTTTCTTT

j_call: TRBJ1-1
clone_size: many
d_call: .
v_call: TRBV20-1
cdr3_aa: CSAKTPGEGTEAFF
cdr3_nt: TGCAGTGCTAAAACCCCAGGGGAAGGCACTGAAGCTTTCTTT

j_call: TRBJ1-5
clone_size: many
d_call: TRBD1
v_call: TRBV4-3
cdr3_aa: CASSQDLPGTGVNQPQHF
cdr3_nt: TGCGCCAGCAGCCAAGATTTACCCGGGACAGGGGTCAATCAGCCCCAGCATTTT